The 22 T cell receptor beta chains given below trace back to one sample, sequenced in a study of blood T cell repertoires in COVID-19. Some clones are missing from TCRdb's copy, which holds only in-frame ones; the method was immunoSEQ multiplex PCR. The table has 96,000 or so clones, around nine tenths seen once. The sample taken for sequencing was peripheral blood. Every receptor here comes from a man in his 60s with acute or convalescent COVID-19.

This clone was recorded a few times. The chain couples TRBV30 to TRBJ1-2; TRBD1 matches 9 bases. Trimming took 4 bases from V and 4 from J; bases not matched to a gene: 7. This CDR3 region has 14 residues. Germline V gene lookup returns CDR1 GTSNPN and CDR2 SVGIG (reference sequence). CDR3 coding DNA: TGTGCCTGGACGTTGACAGGGGGTATCTATGGCTACACCTTC. Translated, it gives CAWTLTGGIYGYTF. Full variable domain (missing parts from reference TRBV30 and TRBJ1-2): SQTIHQWPATLVQPVGSPLSLECTVEGTSNPNLYWYRQAAGRGLQLLFYSVGIGQISSEVPQNLSASRPQDRQFILSSKKLLLSDSGFYLCAWTLTGGIYGYTFGSGTRLTVV.

This chain uses TRBV5-5 with TRBJ2-7; possibly TRBD1 for D (6 bases). Germline CDR1 is SGHKS and CDR2 is YYEKEE (reference sequence). Trimming removed 4 bases from V and 2 bases from J, with 16 bases in between. CDR3 length: 15 amino acids. Here the CDR3 reads CASSLRQVQTYEQYF. CDR3 nucleotide sequence: TGTGCCAGCAGCCTGCGACAGGTACAAACCTACGAGCAGTACTTC.

The V call is TRBV14, the J call TRBJ2-3; the D is unclear. The V gene lost 2 bases and the J gene lost 5 bases, with 8 bases spanning the gap. The germline gives CDR1 SGHDN, CDR2 FVKESK. The length of the CDR3 is 13 residues. CDR3 sequence reads: CASSQSRGDTQYF. CDR3 nucleotide sequence: TGTGCCAGCAGCCAAAGCAGAGGAGATACGCAGTATTTT.

The chain is built from TRBV29-1 and TRBJ2-7, with 8 bases matching TRBD1. V trimming: 0 bases; J trimming: 3 bases; junction bases outside the gene matches: 4. The CDR3 extends over 14 amino acids. Germline assignment: CDR1 SQVTM and CDR2 ANQGSEA. Written as DNA, the CDR3 is TGCAGCGTTGAAGATCGTGGACAGGGCTACGAGCAGTACTTC. Protein sequence: CSVEDRGQGYEQYF.

V is TRBV2 and J is TRBJ2-7, with TRBD2 matching over 7 bases. Germline CDR1 and CDR2: SNHLY and FYNNEI. CDR3 length: 16 amino acids. Trimming at V came to 0 bases and at J to 4 bases, leaving 9 bases not matched to a gene. The DNA of the CDR3 is TGTGCCAGCAGTGAAGCTGGGAGGGGAAACTATTACGAGCAGTACTTC. It translates to CASSEAGRGNYYEQYF.

The chain has TRBV4-2 and TRBJ2-5, with D tentatively TRBD1 (5 bases). The CDR3 length is 14 residues. Germline V CDR1 and CDR2: LGHNA, YNFKEQ. The V and J ends lost 5 bases and 2 bases respectively, with 12 bases between them. DNA of the CDR3: TGTGCCAGCAGCGCAGGGCAAGGACAAGAGACCCAGTACTTC. Translating gives CASSAGQGQETQYF.

The V call is TRBV24-1, the J call TRBJ2-1; D might be TRBD1 (6 bases). V gave up 4 bases and J gave up 12 bases, with 15 bases separating them. CDR3 size: 13 residues. Germline loops: CDR1 KGHDR, CDR2 SFDVKD. The CDR3 spells CATSDPTGSRQFF. The CDR3 DNA reads as TGTGCCACCAGTGACCCCACAGGGTCTAGGCAGTTCTTC.

V gene TRBV7-9 combines with J gene TRBJ2-1; TRBD1 aligns across 8 bases. This CDR3 is built from 16 residues. The germline CDR1 and CDR2 sequences are SEHNR and FQNEAQ (reference sequence). Germline trimming cut 1 base from V and 8 bases from J; bases unmatched to any gene: 10. The CDR3 coding sequence is TGTGCCAGCAGCTTAGGGGGGACAGGTTGGTTTTATGAGCAGTTCTTC. Encoded protein: CASSLGGTGWFYEQFF. Full variable domain (remainder filled in from reference TRBV7-9 and TRBJ2-1): DTGVSQNPRHKITKRGQNVTFRCDPISEHNRLYWYRQTLGQGPEFLTYFQNEAQLEKSRLLSDRFSAERPKGSFSTLEIQRTEQGDSAMYLCASSLGGTGWFYEQFFGPGTRLTVL.

This clone was found once. The chain is built from TRBV15 and TRBJ1-1; 9 bases are shared with TRBD1. V gave up 3 bases and J gave up 5 bases; unmatched junction bases: 10. Germline V gives CDR1 LNHNV, CDR2 YYDKDF (reference sequence). The CDR3 is made up of 16 amino acids. The CDR3 DNA follows: TGTGCCACCAGCAGTGGACAGGGGACTCTTCGGACTGAAGCTTTCTTT. This encodes CATSSGQGTLRTEAFF.

The gene calls are TRBV5-4 and TRBJ2-3; D not resolved. This CDR3 is built from 17 residues. Per the germline V gene, CDR1 is SGHNT and CDR2 is YYREEE (reference sequence). Trimming took off 4 bases at V and 0 bases at J, with 18 bases between the two ends. CDR3 nucleotides: TGTGCCAGCAGCCCGTTAGTCGTAGTCCCGAGCACAGATACGCAGTATTTT. Its translation is CASSPLVVVPSTDTQYF.

Turning to this clone: This CDR3 is also generated by other DNA sequences in the sample. The chain employs TRBV3-1 (or the pseudogene TRBV3-2) and TRBJ2-7, with D perhaps TRBD2 (5 bases). Germline values: CDR1 LGHDT, CDR2 YNNKEL (reference sequence). Trimming removed 3 bases at V and 5 bases at J, with 14 bases between. There are 14 residues in the CDR3. CDR3 sequence: CASSQARDSDEQYF. The CDR3 bases are TGTGCCAGCAGCCAGGCCCGCGATAGCGACGAGCAGTACTTC.

To note about this clone: At one boundary the junction diverges from the germline segment, which might be a read error. The chain carries TRBV7-7 and TRBJ2-5; the D gene is possibly TRBD2 (5 bases). The CDR3 contains 14 residues. Germline V CDR1 and CDR2: SSHAT, FNYEAQ (reference sequence). The DNA of the CDR3 is TGTGCTAGCAGCTTAGGAGGCCCCCAAGAGACCCAGTACTTC. Protein product: CASSLGGPQETQYF. The complete variable domain, with remaining parts taken from reference TRBV7-7 and TRBJ2-5, reads GAGVSQSPRYKVTKRGQDVTLRCDPISSHATLYWYQQALGQGPEFLTYFNYEAQPDKSGLPSDRFSAERPEGSISTLTIQRTEQRDSAMYRCASSLGGPQETQYFGPGTRLLVL.

V and J are TRBV30 and TRBJ2-3; D remains unclear. The CDR3 length is 14 residues. The V end lost 2 bases, the J end lost 4 bases, and 13 bases lay between the germline ends. Germline V gene sequence: CDR1 GTSNPN, CDR2 SVGIG (reference sequence). The CDR3 DNA follows: TGTGCCTGGAGTTGGCAGTCGTTGGCAGATACGCAGTATTTT. It yields the protein CAWSWQSLADTQYF.

The chain couples TRBV5-5 to TRBJ2-3, with 9 nucleotides matching TRBD1. The V and J ends lost 1 base and 7 bases, in that order; junction bases with no gene match: 7. Germline CDR1 reads SGHKS; CDR2 reads YYEKEE (reference sequence). CDR3 size: 15 residues. CDR3: CASSLQGQGFHTQYF. Here the CDR3 DNA reads TGTGCCAGCAGCTTGCAAGGACAGGGGTTTCATACGCAGTATTTT.

The chain combines TRBV28 with TRBJ2-7; 8 bases are a match to TRBD2. The V gene's germline CDR1 is MDHEN and CDR2 SYDVKM. The trim removed 4 bases at V and 4 bases at J, leaving 12 bases unmatched. This CDR3 is 16 amino acids long. The CDR3 DNA reads as TGTGCCAGCAGTTCCCCCGGCGGGGGGCGCAGGTACGAGCAGTACTTC. This sequence encodes CASSSPGGGRRYEQYF.

The chain couples TRBV18 to TRBJ2-7, with D tentatively TRBD2 (5 bases). Germline CDR1 is KGHSH and CDR2 is LQKENI. V was pared by 4 bases and J by 0 bases, with 10 bases between. This CDR3 spans 14 amino acids. The CDR3 is CASSRSGNSYEQYF. CDR3 sequence (DNA): TGTGCCAGCTCACGATCCGGGAACTCCTACGAGCAGTACTTC.

The J gene is TRBJ2-2, the V gene TRBV6-5, with D unclear. The V end was cut by 2 bases, the J end by 1 base, with 5 bases between. The V gene's germline CDR1 is MNHEY and CDR2 SVGAGI. The CDR3 totals 14 residues. CDR3 bases: TGTGCCAGCAGTTACGGCAAGAACACCGGGGAGCTGTTTTTT. Translating it yields CASSYGKNTGELFF.

V usage is TRBV7-2 and J usage is TRBJ2-7; 9 bases are a match to TRBD1. CDR1 is SGHTA, CDR2 FQGNSA, per germline. This CDR3 spans 13 amino acids. V lost 3 bases to trimming and J lost 3 bases; unmatched junction nucleotides: 0. The DNA for the CDR3 is TGTGCCAGCAGCTTGGACAGGGGCTACGAGCAGTACTTC. Encoded protein: CASSLDRGYEQYF.

The J gene is TRBJ2-7, the V gene TRBV5-1; 12 bases map to TRBD2. The CDR3 has 16 amino acids. V shed 0 bases and J 3 bases; nucleotides not matched to a gene: 4. Per the germline V gene, CDR1 is SGHRS and CDR2 is YFSETQ. Here the CDR3 reads CASSLAATSGSYEQYF. The CDR3 DNA sequence: TGCGCCAGCAGCTTGGCCGCGACTAGCGGGAGCTACGAGCAGTACTTC.

This chain joins TRBV11-2 and TRBJ1-3; D unclear. The CDR3 loop spans 14 amino acids. Per the germline V gene, CDR1 is SGHAT and CDR2 is FQNNGV. The V end lost 0 bases, the J end lost 1 base, and 4 bases lay between the germline ends. CDR3 loop: CASSLEQSGNTIYF. CDR3 coding DNA: TGTGCCAGCAGCTTAGAGCAGTCTGGAAACACCATATATTTT.

This clone was counted a few times. This chain connects TRBV30 to TRBJ2-7, with D perhaps TRBD1 (6 bases). The V end was cut by 3 bases, the J end by 4 bases, with 10 bases between. This CDR3 is built from 12 residues. The V gene's germline CDR1 is GTSNPN and CDR2 SVGIG (reference sequence). In DNA form, the CDR3 reads TGTGCCTGGAGCAGGGGAGATTACGAGCAGTACTTC. Its translation: CAWSRGDYEQYF.

This chain connects TRBV5-3 to TRBJ2-1; 15 bases are a match to TRBD2. TRBV5-3 is placed among ORFs of uncertain function. With 4 bases clipped from V and 4 bases from J, the junction kept 9 bases outside the gene matches. CDR3 length: 18 residues. CDR3 sequence reads: CARSRTSGRALRYNEQFF. The DNA for the CDR3 is TGTGCCAGAAGCCGGACTAGCGGGAGGGCCCTGAGATACAATGAGCAGTTCTTC.